One sample yielded the 25 T cell receptor beta chains listed below, sequenced in a study of read filtering for tumor transcriptome and immune sequencing. Molecular barcoded adaptors covering alpha/delta and beta/gamma chains were used on 400 ng RNA. Each CDR3 protein gets one entry after TCRdb re-called the reads with MiXCR. The sample comprises 25,000 or so distinct CDR3 sequences, approximately 22% of which are singletons, and roughly 15% rests with the top ten. Material for sequencing was a population of CD138-negative cells sorted from bone marrow. These TCRs come from a donor aged 40 or older with multiple myeloma.

This clonotype was found once. Germline and junction disagree at one end, which may indicate a read error. The V call is TRBV29-1, the J call TRBJ2-1; D call uncertain. The CDR3 sequence is 12 residues long. Germline V CDR1 and CDR2: SQVTM, ANQGSEA. The CDR3 sequence is CSVDSDMNDQFF. CDR3 in DNA: TGCAGCGTTGACAGCGATATGAATGATCAGTTCTTC.

To note about this clonotype: A far larger clone lies a single base away; this is likely a read error. V usage is TRBV28 and J usage is TRBJ1-1, with TRBD1 identical over 9 bases. The CDR3 is 15 amino acids. Germline-derived CDR1 and CDR2 are MDHEN and SYDVKM. CDR3 residues: CASSLVTGGSSPPHF. CDR3 nucleotide sequence: TGTGCCAGCAGTTTAGTGACAGGGGGTAGTTCACCCCCCCACTTT.

This clonotype has a single count. The chain links TRBV5-4 to TRBJ2-1, with D maybe TRBD1 (6 bases). Germline values: CDR1 SGHNT, CDR2 YYREEE (reference sequence). Trimming shortened V by 3 bases and J by 1 base, and 8 bases separated the two germline ends. This CDR3 contains 14 residues. For the CDR3, the DNA is TGTGCCAGCAGCTCGGACAGTTCCTACAATGAGCAGTTCTTC. This sequence encodes CASSSDSSYNEQFF.

Regarding this clonotype: At one end the junction does not follow the germline gene, possibly because of a read error. The CDR3 is CASRPNSNTGELFF. The CDR3 nucleotides are TGCGCCAGCAGGCCCAACTCGAACACCGGGGAGCTGTTTTTT. This chain connects TRBV7-9 to TRBJ2-2, with D unresolved. The germline V gene encodes CDR1 SEHNR and CDR2 FQNEAQ (reference sequence). The CDR3 runs 14 residues.

With regard to this clonotype: The CDR3 ends on some other residue instead of the conserved phenylalanine or tryptophan, so this is likely a read error. The V call is TRBV28, the J call TRBJ2-2; D uncertain. The germline V gene encodes CDR1 MDHEN and CDR2 SYDVKM. The CDR3 runs 13 residues. CDR3 in amino acids: CASTGFNTGELFS. CDR3 coding DNA: TGTGCCTCAACTGGATTTAACACTGGGGAGCTGTTTTCT.

This clonotype was detected a few times. V gene TRBV6-5 combines with J gene TRBJ1-5; D gene unclear. Germline V CDR1 and CDR2: MNHEY, SVGAGI. The CDR3 consists of 11 residues. Trimming left V 10 bases short and J 4 bases short, with 8 bases between. The CDR3 sequence: CATGVNQPQHF. Written as DNA, the CDR3 is TGTGCCACGGGAGTGAATCAGCCCCAGCATTTT.

Within the sample, this clonotype is medium-sized. The genes are TRBV2 and TRBJ2-7; D remains unclear. This CDR3 spans 12 amino acids. V was pared by 1 base and J by 5 bases, with 6 bases between. Germline V lookup: CDR1 SNHLY, CDR2 FYNNEI. The CDR3 DNA follows: TGTGCCAGCAGTGAAGGGGCCCACGAGCAGTACTTC. Its translation is CASSEGAHEQYF.

This clonotype has at least ten counts. This rearrangement joins TRBV5-1 to TRBJ2-3, with TRBD1 matching over 7 bases. CDR1 is SGHRS, CDR2 YFSETQ, per germline. This CDR3 has 14 amino acids. V lost 4 bases to trimming and J lost 1 base; unmatched junction nucleotides: 3. CDR3 loop: CASSPTGGTDTQYF. The CDR3 DNA reads as TGCGCCAGCAGCCCCACAGGGGGCACAGATACGCAGTATTTT.

This clonotype was counted at least ten times. The chain recombines TRBV5-1 with TRBJ2-7; D uncertain. V was trimmed by 4 bases and J by 4 bases, leaving 21 bases between them. There are 16 residues in the CDR3. Per germline, CDR1 SGHRS and CDR2 YFSETQ. CDR3 residues: CASSPSRGAPPYEQYF. The CDR3 nucleotides read TGCGCCAGCAGCCCCAGCCGAGGTGCCCCCCCGTACGAGCAGTACTTC. Full variable domain (rest looked up from reference TRBV5-1 and TRBJ2-7): KAGVTQTPRYLIKTRGQQVTLSCSPISGHRSVSWYQQTPGQGLQFLFEYFSETQRNKGNFPGRFSGRQFSNSRSEMNVSTLELGDSALYLCASSPSRGAPPYEQYFGPGTRLTVT.

This clonotype was seen a handful of times. V usage is TRBV6-5 and J usage is TRBJ1-2; 10 bases agree with TRBD1. Trimming at V came to 5 bases and at J to 4 bases, leaving 13 bases not matched to a gene. The CDR3 sequence is 17 residues long. Looked up from germline, CDR1 is MNHEY and CDR2 is SVGAGI. The DNA for the CDR3 is TGTGCCAGCAGTGCCCTTGACAGACAGGGGGCGATCTATGGCTACACCTTC. Amino acids: CASSALDRQGAIYGYTF.

This clonotype came up many times. The chain employs TRBV19 and TRBJ2-1; TRBD2 aligns across 10 bases. The CDR3 sequence is 18 residues long. J lost 4 bases, V lost 5 bases, and 14 bases had no gene match. Germline V gene sequence: CDR1 LNHDA, CDR2 SQIVND (reference sequence). DNA of the CDR3: TGTGCCAGTAGTCCCCCGCCGGGACTAGCGAGACTTTACAATGAGCAGTTCTTC. Translated, it gives CASSPPPGLARLYNEQFF.

This clonotype was detected many times. The chain recombines TRBV12-3 or TRBV12-4 with TRBJ2-7; D unclear. The V end lost 4 bases, the J end lost 6 bases, and 10 bases lay between the germline ends. The CDR3 covers 12 residues. In DNA form, the CDR3 reads TGTGCCAGCAGTTACGGACCGGGCGAGCAGTACTTC. Translating it yields CASSYGPGEQYF.

As to this clonotype: The conserved phenylalanine or tryptophan is not found at the CDR3 terminus, so this likely reflects a read error. No DNA is shown, since the ends of the CDR3 on it are uncertain; the CDR3 is the one TCRdb lists. The chain uses TRBV2 and TRBJ1-5; the D call TRBD1 from the table was never checked on the DNA. CDR1 SNHLY and CDR2 FYNNEI come from the germline V gene. The CDR3 spans 14 residues, counting both ends. CDR3 loop: CASRTRAGNQPRHL.

This clonotype was seen a handful of times. This sequence joins TRBV10-3 and TRBJ2-3; D not resolved. CDR1 and CDR2 from the germline V gene are ENHRY and SYGVKD. This CDR3 has 16 residues. Between the trimmed V and J ends, which lost 4 bases and 0 bases, there was a span of 14 bases. CDR3 nucleotides: TGTGCCATCAGTGGGCCGACGCGCGGTAGCACAGATACGCAGTATTTT. Translation gives CAISGPTRGSTDTQYF.

This clonotype was recorded at least ten times. This chain uses TRBV18 with TRBJ2-7; TRBD2 is a possible D gene (5 bases). The CDR3 contains 15 residues. Per the germline V gene, CDR1 is KGHSH and CDR2 is LQKENI. V lost 2 bases and J 2 bases, leaving 13 bases between the germline ends. CDR3 sequence: CASSPGPFGAYEQYF. For the CDR3, the DNA is TGTGCCAGCTCACCAGGGCCATTCGGGGCCTACGAGCAGTACTTC.

This clonotype occurred many times. The genes are TRBV20-1 and TRBJ2-2, with D hard to call. Per the germline V gene, CDR1 is DFQATT and CDR2 is SNEGSKA (reference sequence). Trimming removed 5 bases at V and 9 bases at J, with 13 bases between. This CDR3 has 12 amino acids. The CDR3 DNA reads TGCAGTGCTGAAGGATCTTTCCGGGAGCTGTTTTTT. This codes for CSAEGSFRELFF.

This clonotype has a count of ten or more. The chain carries TRBV20-1 and TRBJ2-5; 9 nucleotides agree with TRBD2. Germline V CDR1 and CDR2: DFQATT, SNEGSKA (reference sequence). J gave up 8 bases and V 5 bases, and 9 bases lay outside the gene matches. CDR3 length: 13 residues. The CDR3 protein is CSAGTSFKGTQYF. The CDR3 bases are TGCAGTGCTGGGACTAGCTTCAAAGGTACCCAGTACTTC.

This clonotype has at least ten counts. J is TRBJ2-5 and V is TRBV19; D call uncertain. V was shortened by 5 bases and J by 5 bases, with 18 bases between the two germline ends. This CDR3 contains 15 residues. Germline CDR1 reads LNHDA; CDR2 reads SQIVND (reference sequence). CDR3 residues: CASSQQGKAGETQYF. The CDR3 DNA is TGTGCCAGTAGTCAACAAGGGAAGGCTGGGGAGACCCAGTACTTC.

This clonotype appeared many times. The V gene is TRBV5-1, the J gene TRBJ1-5; D is unresolved. Germline V gene data show CDR1 as SGHRS and CDR2 as YFSETQ. The CDR3 totals 14 residues. V was pared by 0 bases and J by 3 bases, with 7 bases between. Here the CDR3 reads CASSLGGDNQPQHF. CDR3 DNA sequence: TGCGCCAGCAGCTTGGGTGGAGACAATCAGCCCCAGCATTTT.

In this sample, this clonotype turned up many times. The chain links TRBV20-1 to TRBJ2-7; D remains ambiguous. V lost 3 bases and J 3 bases, leaving 6 bases between the germline ends. The CDR3 consists of 11 residues. The germline gives CDR1 DFQATT, CDR2 SNEGSKA (reference sequence). The CDR3 region has the DNA TGCAGTGCTAGCCGTGACTACGAGCAGTACTTC. Its protein product is CSASRDYEQYF.

This clonotype was observed at least ten times. The rearrangement links TRBV4-1 to TRBJ1-6, with a possible D match to TRBD1 (5 bases). Germline loops: CDR1 MGHRA, CDR2 YSYEKL. The germline V and J ends were trimmed by 4 bases and 9 bases, with 16 bases remaining between them. The CDR3 contains 15 residues. DNA for the CDR3: TGCGCCAGCAGCCGAGACAGAGGCCTTGGTTCACCCCTCCACTTT. Translating it yields CASSRDRGLGSPLHF.

This clonotype was picked up many times. This chain uses TRBV29-1 with TRBJ2-3; TRBD2 matches at 7 bases. V shed 1 base, J shed 2 bases, and the junction held 3 bases outside the gene matches. Germline lookup yields CDR1 SQVTM and CDR2 ANQGSEA. This CDR3 contains 14 residues. The CDR3 spells CSVEGTRLTDTQYF. The CDR3 DNA sequence: TGCAGCGTTGAAGGGACTAGGCTCACAGATACGCAGTATTTT.

This clonotype was seen at least ten times. The CDR3 nucleotides read TGTGCCAGCAGGGGACTAGCGGGACCCCCCAGGCCCTACAATGAGCAGTTCTTC. Its translation is CASRGLAGPPRPYNEQFF. The chain links TRBV6-1 to TRBJ2-1; 13 nucleotides align to TRBD2. The CDR3 consists of 18 residues. Germline assignment: CDR1 MNHNS and CDR2 SASEGT. The junction had 10 bases not matched to a gene; V was cut back by 6 bases and J by 2 bases.

In this sample, this clonotype turned up many times. A read error may account for a junction end that differs from germline. The V and J genes are TRBV19 and TRBJ1-5, with TRBD1 matching 7 bases. Germline-derived CDR1 and CDR2 are LNHDA and SQIVND (reference sequence). This CDR3 has 16 amino acids. CDR3 amino acids: CACSFNLRDRNQPQHF. CDR3 in DNA: TGTGCCTGTAGTTTCAACCTCCGGGACAGAAATCAGCCCCAGCATTTT.

Concerning this clonotype itself: A junction end diverges from the germline sequence, so it may reflect a read error. This chain links TRBV6-5 with TRBJ2-1, with D perhaps assigned TRBD1 or TRBD2 (5 bases each). Germline V CDR1 and CDR2: MNHEY, SVGAGI. The CDR3 extends over 16 amino acids. The DNA of the CDR3 is TGCGCCAGCGGCCTCACCCGTTTCGGGGCGGAGTATGAACAGTTCTTC. This translates into CASGLTRFGAEYEQFF.